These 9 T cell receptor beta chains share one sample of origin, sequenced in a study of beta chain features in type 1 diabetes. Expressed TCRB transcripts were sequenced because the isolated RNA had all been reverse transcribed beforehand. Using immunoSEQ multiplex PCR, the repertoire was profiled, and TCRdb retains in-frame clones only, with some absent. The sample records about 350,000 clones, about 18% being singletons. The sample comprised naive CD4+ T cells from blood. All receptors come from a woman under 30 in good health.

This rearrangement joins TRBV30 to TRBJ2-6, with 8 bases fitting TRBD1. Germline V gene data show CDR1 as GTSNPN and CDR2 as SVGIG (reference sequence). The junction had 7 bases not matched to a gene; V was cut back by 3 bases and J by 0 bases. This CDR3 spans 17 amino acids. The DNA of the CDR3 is TGTGCCTGGAGCCGGGACAGGATAAGCTCTGGGGCCAACGTCCTGACTTTC. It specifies CAWSRDRISSGANVLTF.

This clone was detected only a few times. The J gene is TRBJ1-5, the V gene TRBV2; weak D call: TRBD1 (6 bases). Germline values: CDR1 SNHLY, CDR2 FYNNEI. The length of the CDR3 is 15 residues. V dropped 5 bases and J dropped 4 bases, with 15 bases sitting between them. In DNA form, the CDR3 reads TGTGCCAGCAGTATACAGGGCCCGTCGAATCAGCCCCAGCATTTT. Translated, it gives CASSIQGPSNQPQHF. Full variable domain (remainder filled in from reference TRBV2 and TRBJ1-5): EPEVTQTPSHQVTQMGQEVILRCVPISNHLYFYWYRQILGQKVEFLVSFYNNEISEKSEIFDDQFSVERPDGSNFTLKIRSTKLEDSAMYFCASSIQGPSNQPQHFGDGTRLSIL.

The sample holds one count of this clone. CDR3 in amino acids: CASSKGALNTEAFF. CDR3 bases: TGTGCCAGCAGTAAAGGGGCCCTGAACACTGAAGCTTTCTTT. The chain uses TRBV6-5 and TRBJ1-1; D perhaps matches TRBD1 (5 bases). Germline CDR1 and CDR2: MNHEY and SVGAGI. The ends were cut back, 5 bases at V and 0 bases at J, with 10 bases in the middle. CDR3 length: 14 amino acids.

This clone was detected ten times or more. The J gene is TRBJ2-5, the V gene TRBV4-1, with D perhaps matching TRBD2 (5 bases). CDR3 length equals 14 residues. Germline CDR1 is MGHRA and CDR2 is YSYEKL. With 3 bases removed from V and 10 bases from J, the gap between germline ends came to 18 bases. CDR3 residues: CASSHQEGTGFQYF. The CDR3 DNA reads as TGCGCCAGCAGCCACCAAGAGGGCACCGGGTTCCAGTACTTC.

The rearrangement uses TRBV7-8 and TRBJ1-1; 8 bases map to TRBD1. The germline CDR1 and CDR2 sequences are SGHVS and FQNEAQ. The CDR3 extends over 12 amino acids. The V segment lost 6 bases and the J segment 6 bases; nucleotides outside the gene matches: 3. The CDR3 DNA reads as TGTGCCAGCAGGCTACAGGGGGCTGAAGCTTTCTTT. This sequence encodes CASRLQGAEAFF.

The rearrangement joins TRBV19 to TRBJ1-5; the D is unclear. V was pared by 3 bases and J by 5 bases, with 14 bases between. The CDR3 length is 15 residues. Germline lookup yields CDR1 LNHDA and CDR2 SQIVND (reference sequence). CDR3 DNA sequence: TGTGCCAGTAGTATGCCTCTGCCTGAGGATCAGCCCCAGCATTTT. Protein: CASSMPLPEDQPQHF.

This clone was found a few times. The DNA of the CDR3 is TGTGCCAGCAGTTCAAGCGGGAGGGCCTCAGAGACCCAGTACTTC. Translation gives CASSSSGRASETQYF. The genes are TRBV5-7 and TRBJ2-5, with 10 bases lining up with TRBD2. TRBV5-7 is assigned to the ORF class and has an uncertain function. The CDR3 has 15 residues. V lost 5 bases and J lost 4; bases outside the gene matches: 8.

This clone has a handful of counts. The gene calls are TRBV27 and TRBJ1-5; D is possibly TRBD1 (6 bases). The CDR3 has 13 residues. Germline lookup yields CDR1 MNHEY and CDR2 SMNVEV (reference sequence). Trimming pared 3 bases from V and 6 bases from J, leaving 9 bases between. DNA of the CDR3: TGTGCCAGCAGTTTTTTCAGGGGTCAGCCCCAGCATTTT. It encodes CASSFFRGQPQHF.

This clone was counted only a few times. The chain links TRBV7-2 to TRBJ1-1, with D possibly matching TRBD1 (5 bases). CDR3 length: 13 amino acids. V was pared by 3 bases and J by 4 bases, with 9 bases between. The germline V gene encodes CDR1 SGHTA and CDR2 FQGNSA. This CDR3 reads CASSFLGGTEAFF. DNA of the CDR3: TGTGCCAGCAGCTTCTTGGGGGGCACTGAAGCTTTCTTT.